This TCR beta chain stems from a study of CD8 T cells in Susac syndrome. Reverse transcription used about 0.45 to 1 ug RNA and random hexamers. TCR beta CDR3 was amplified by immunoSEQ multiplex PCR. This amplification extended across 54 Vbeta and 13 Jbeta segments. TCRdb reanalysed the immunoSEQ multiplex PCR reads using MiXCR and keeps one entry per CDR3 protein. The table lists roughly 150,000 distinct CDR3 sequences, about 91% of them singletons, with around 0.079% in the top ten. Germline V gene lookup returns CDR1 SGDLS and CDR2 YYNGEE. V was clipped by 4 bases and J by 6 bases; unmatched bases: 10. The CDR3 sequence is 15 residues long.

The chain uses TRBV9 and TRBJ2-7; 10 bases fit TRBD1. This sequence originates from a human donor in good health. The sequencing input was CD4+ T cells from PBMCs. The DNA for the CDR3 is TGTGCCAGCAGCCCCCGTCGACAGGGGGCGGGCGAGCAGTACTTC. Its protein product is CASSPRRQGAGEQYF.